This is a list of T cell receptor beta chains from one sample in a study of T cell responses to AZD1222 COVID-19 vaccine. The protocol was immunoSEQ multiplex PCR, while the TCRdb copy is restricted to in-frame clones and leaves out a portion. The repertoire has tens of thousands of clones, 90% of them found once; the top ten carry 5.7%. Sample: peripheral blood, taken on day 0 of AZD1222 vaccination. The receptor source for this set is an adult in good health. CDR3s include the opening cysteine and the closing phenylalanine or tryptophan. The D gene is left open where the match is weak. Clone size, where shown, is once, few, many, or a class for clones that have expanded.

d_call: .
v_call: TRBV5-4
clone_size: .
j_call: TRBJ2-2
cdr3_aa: CASSLGQGLYTGELFF
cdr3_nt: TGTGCCAGCAGCTTGGGGCAGGGGCTGTACACCGGGGAGCTGTTTTTT

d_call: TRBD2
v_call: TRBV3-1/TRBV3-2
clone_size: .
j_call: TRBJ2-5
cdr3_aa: CASSQRITLGGTSGNPGETQYF
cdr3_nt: TGTGCCAGCAGCCAAAGGATAACTTTAGGTGGGACTAGCGGGAACCCAGGAGAGACCCAGTACTTC

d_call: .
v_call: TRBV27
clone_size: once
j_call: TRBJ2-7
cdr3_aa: CASGYGQEGYF
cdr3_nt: TGTGCCAGCGGGTACGGACAGGAGGGGTACTTC

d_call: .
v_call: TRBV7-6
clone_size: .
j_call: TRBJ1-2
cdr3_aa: CASSLAAGGLYGYTF
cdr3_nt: TGTGCCAGCAGCTTAGCAGCCGGGGGCCTCTATGGCTACACCTTC

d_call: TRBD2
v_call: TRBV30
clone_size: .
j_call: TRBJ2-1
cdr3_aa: CAWSVGAGANEQFF
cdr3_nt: TGTGCCTGGAGTGTCGGAGCGGGGGCGAATGAGCAGTTCTTC

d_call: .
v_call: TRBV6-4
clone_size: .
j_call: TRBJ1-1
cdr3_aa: CASIWGPTEAFF
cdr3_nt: TGTGCCAGCATCTGGGGGCCCACTGAAGCTTTCTTT

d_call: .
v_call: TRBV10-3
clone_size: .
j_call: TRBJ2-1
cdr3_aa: CAISTRSSYNEQFF
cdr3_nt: TGTGCCATCAGCACCAGGAGCTCCTACAATGAGCAGTTCTTC

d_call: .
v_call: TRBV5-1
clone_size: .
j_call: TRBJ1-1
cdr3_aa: CASSSTENTEAFF
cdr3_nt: TGCGCCAGCAGCTCCACAGAGAACACTGAAGCTTTCTTT

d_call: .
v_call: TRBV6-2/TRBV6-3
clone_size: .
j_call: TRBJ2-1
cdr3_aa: CASSYFNEQFF
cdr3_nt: TGTGCCAGCAGTTACTTTAATGAGCAGTTCTTC

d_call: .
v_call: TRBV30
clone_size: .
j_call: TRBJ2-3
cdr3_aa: CAWSVKPGPSTQYF
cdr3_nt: TGTGCCTGGAGTGTAAAACCAGGCCCCAGTACGCAGTATTTT

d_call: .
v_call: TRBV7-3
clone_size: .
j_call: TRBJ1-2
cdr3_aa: CASSLNWGDGYTF
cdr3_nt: TGTGCCAGCAGCTTAAATTGGGGGGATGGCTACACCTTC

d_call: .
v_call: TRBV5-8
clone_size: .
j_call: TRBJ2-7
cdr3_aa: CATHLGATHEQYF
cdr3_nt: TGTGCCACCCACCTCGGGGCCACCCACGAGCAGTACTTC

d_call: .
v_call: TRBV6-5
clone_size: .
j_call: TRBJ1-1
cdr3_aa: CASTGPQNTEAFF
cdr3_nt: TGTGCCAGTACGGGACCCCAGAACACTGAAGCTTTCTTT

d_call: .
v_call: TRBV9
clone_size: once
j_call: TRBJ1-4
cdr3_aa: CASSVEGLTNEKLFF
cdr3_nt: TGTGCCAGCAGCGTAGAAGGGTTAACTAATGAAAAACTGTTTTTT

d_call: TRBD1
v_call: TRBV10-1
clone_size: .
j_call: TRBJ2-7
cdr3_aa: CASSDDRVYEQYF
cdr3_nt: TGCGCCAGCAGTGATGACAGGGTCTACGAGCAGTACTTC

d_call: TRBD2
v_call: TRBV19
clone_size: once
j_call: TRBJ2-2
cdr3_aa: CASSRASGGLTGELFF
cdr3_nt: TGTGCCAGTAGTAGGGCTAGCGGGGGGCTTACCGGGGAGCTGTTTTTT

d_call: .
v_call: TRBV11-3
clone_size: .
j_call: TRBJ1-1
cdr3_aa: CASSLGFEAFF
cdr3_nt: TGTGCCAGCAGCTTAGGGTTTGAAGCTTTCTTT

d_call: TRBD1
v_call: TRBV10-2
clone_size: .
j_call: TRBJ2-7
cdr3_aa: CASSESRTGWKEQYF
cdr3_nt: TGCGCCAGCAGTGAGTCGAGGACAGGGTGGAAGGAGCAGTACTTC

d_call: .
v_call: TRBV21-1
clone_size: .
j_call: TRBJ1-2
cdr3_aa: CASSKIPIDGYTF
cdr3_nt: TGTGCCAGCAGCAAAATTCCTATCGACGGCTACACCTTC

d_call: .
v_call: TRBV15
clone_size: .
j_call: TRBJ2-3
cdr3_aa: CATSRESGIDTQYF
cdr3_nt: TGTGCCACCAGCAGAGAATCGGGGATAGATACGCAGTATTTT

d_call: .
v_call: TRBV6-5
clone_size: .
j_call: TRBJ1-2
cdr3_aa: CASSSTTNYGYTF
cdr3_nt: TGTGCCAGCAGTTCGACGACTAACTATGGCTACACCTTC

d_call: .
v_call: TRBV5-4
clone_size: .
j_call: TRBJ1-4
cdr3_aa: CASSLANREGNEKLFF
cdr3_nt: TGTGCCAGCAGCTTGGCCAACAGGGAAGGGAATGAAAAACTGTTTTTT

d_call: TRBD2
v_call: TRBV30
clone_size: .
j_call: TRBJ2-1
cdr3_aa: CAWSVREGSGQFF
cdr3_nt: TGTGCCTGGAGTGTGAGGGAGGGAAGTGGGCAGTTCTTC

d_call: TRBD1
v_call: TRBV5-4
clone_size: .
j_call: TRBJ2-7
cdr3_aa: CASSPGTGGLYEQYF
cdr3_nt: TGTGCCAGCAGCCCAGGGACAGGGGGCTTGTACGAGCAGTACTTC

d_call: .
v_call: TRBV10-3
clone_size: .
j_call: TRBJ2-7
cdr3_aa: CAISTGWEQYF
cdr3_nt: TGTGCCATCAGTACCGGATGGGAGCAGTACTTC

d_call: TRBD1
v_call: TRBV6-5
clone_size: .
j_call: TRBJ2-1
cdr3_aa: CASSRTGENEQFF
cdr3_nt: TGTGCCAGCAGTCGGACAGGGGAAAATGAGCAGTTCTTC

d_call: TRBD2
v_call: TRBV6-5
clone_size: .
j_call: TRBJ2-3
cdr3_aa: CASSRGGTLADTQYF
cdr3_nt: TGTGCCAGCAGTCGCGGGGGGACATTAGCAGATACGCAGTATTTT

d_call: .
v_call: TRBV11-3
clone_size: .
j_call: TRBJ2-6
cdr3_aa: CASSPPGRTSGANVLTF
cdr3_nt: TGTGCCAGCAGTCCCCCTGGTCGGACCTCTGGGGCCAACGTCCTGACTTTC

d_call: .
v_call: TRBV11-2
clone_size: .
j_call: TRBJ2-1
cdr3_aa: CASSSVGGPDEQFF
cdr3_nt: TGTGCCAGCAGCTCCGTGGGGGGGCCTGATGAGCAGTTCTTC

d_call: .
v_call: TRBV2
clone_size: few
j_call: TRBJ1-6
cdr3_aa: CASSEEGGYSPLHF
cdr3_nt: TGTGCCAGCAGTGAAGAGGGGGGGTATTCACCCCTCCACTTT

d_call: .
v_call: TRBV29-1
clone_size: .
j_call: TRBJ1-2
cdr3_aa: CSVEYGRGMGYGYTF
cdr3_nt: TGCAGCGTTGAATATGGGAGGGGCATGGGCTATGGCTACACCTTC

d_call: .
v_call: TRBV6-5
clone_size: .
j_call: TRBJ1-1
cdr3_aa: CASSYSRDLNTEAFF
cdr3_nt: TGTGCCAGCAGTTATAGTAGGGATCTGAACACTGAAGCTTTCTTT

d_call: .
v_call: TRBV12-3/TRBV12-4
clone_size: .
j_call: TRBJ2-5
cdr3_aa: CASSFSSKETQYF
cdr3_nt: TGTGCCAGCAGTTTCAGCTCTAAAGAGACCCAGTACTTC

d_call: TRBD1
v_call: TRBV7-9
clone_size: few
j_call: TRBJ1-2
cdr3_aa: CASSKRQGAVYYGYTF
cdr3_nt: TGTGCCAGCAGCAAGAGACAGGGGGCCGTTTACTATGGCTACACCTTC

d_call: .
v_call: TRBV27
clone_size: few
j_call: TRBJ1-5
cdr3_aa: CASSRQYNQPQHF
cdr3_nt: TGTGCCAGCAGTCGACAGTACAATCAGCCCCAGCATTTT